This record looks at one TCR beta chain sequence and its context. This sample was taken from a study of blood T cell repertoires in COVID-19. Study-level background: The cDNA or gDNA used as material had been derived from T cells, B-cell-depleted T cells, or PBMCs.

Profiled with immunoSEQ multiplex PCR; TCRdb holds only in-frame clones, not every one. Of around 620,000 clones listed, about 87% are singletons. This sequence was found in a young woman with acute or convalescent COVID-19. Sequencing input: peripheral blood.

The CDR3 nucleotides read TGTGCCAGCAGCTTAATTATCGGCTACACCTTC. It codes for CASSLIIGYTF. V gene TRBV7-2 combines with J gene TRBJ1-2; D gene ambiguous. The CDR3 is 11 residues long. V was cut by 2 bases and J by 8 bases, with 6 bases left in between. Germline CDR1 reads SGHTA; CDR2 reads FQGNSA.